These T cell receptor beta chains were read from a single sample in a study of response to subunit inactivated influenza vaccine. Via MiXCR, TCRdb re-called the RT-PCR reads, giving one row per CDR3 protein. Of over 300,000 distinct CDR3 sequences in the sample, just over 20% were seen once. The starting material was PBMCs from blood, obtained less than 22 months after vaccination. These receptors originate from a man aged 50-75 years who received an inactivated influenza vaccine. Both conserved end residues are part of each CDR3. D genes are given only for firm matches. The size of a clone is reported for some rows only, either as once, few or many, or as a class for expanded clones.

CDR3 length,clone size,J gene,V gene,D gene,CDR3 protein,CDR3 DNA
15,NA,TRBJ2-1,TRBV6-5,NA,CASSYSQGSYNEQFF,TGTGCCAGCAGTTATTCCCAGGGGTCCTACAATGAGCAGTTCTTC
15,few,TRBJ2-1,TRBV4-1,NA,CASSQEPASYNEQFF,TGCGCCAGCAGCCAAGAACCAGCCTCCTACAATGAGCAGTTCTTC
15,few,TRBJ1-2,TRBV5-1,NA,CASRRDGGVDYGYTF,TGCGCCAGCAGACGGGACGGCGGCGTGGACTATGGCTACACCTTC
15,NA,TRBJ1-6,TRBV3-1,TRBD1,CASIQSGQGTSPLHF,TGTGCCAGCATCCAATCGGGACAGGGTACTTCACCCCTCCACTTT
15,NA,TRBJ1-1,TRBV10-3,TRBD1,CAMDRAKFEVTEAFF,TGTGCCATGGACAGGGCAAAGTTTGAAGTCACTGAAGCTTTCTTT
14,NA,TRBJ2-2,TRBV28,TRBD1,CASSLTGATGELFF,TGTGCCAGCAGTTTGACAGGGGCAACCGGGGAGCTGTTTTTT
17,NA,TRBJ2-1,TRBV7-2,TRBD2,CASSTRGLAGGEDEQFF,TGTGCCAGCAGCACAAGAGGACTAGCGGGGGGTGAGGATGAGCAGTTCTTC
16,many,TRBJ1-1,TRBV6-5,TRBD1,CASSYSGQGPSTEAFF,TGTGCCAGCAGTTACTCCGGACAGGGGCCCTCCACTGAAGCTTTCTTT
16,few,TRBJ2-4,TRBV15,NA,CATSRDSSQSLGIQYF,TGTGCCACCAGCAGAGACAGTTCCCAATCCCTCGGCATTCAGTACTTC
16,NA,TRBJ2-2,TRBV4-3,NA,CASSQGLSPNTGELFF,TGCGCCAGCAGCCAAGGCCTGTCCCCCAACACCGGGGAGCTGTTTTTT
13,many,TRBJ2-2,TRBV10-2,NA,CASSETGTGELFF,TGCGCCAGCAGTGAGACAGGGACCGGGGAGCTGTTTTTT
14,few,TRBJ2-4,TRBV4-3,NA,CASSQGLPPNIQYF,TGCGCCAGCAGCCAAGGGCTCCCTCCAAACATTCAGTACTTC
13,NA,TRBJ2-3,TRBV10-3,NA,CAIRISDTDTQYF,TGTGCCATCAGGATTAGTGACACAGATACGCAGTATTTT
17,NA,TRBJ2-1,TRBV3-1,TRBD1,CASSPLDRVRIVGEQFF,TGTGCCAGCAGCCCTCTCGACAGGGTTCGTATTGTGGGTGAGCAGTTCTTC
13,few,TRBJ1-2,TRBV7-9,NA,CASSLARTVGYTF,TGTGCCAGCAGCTTAGCGAGGACAGTTGGCTACACCTTC
16,few,TRBJ1-3,TRBV15,TRBD1,CATSRVRTGSGNTIYF,TGTGCCACCAGCAGAGTACGGACAGGGTCTGGAAACACCATATATTTT
12,NA,TRBJ1-2,TRBV12-3/TRBV12-4,NA,CASSPSRYGYTF,TGTGCCAGCAGTCCCTCTCGATATGGCTACACCTTC
17,many,TRBJ1-1,TRBV12-3/TRBV12-4,NA,CASSRMTRGLRNTEAFF,TGTGCCAGCAGTCGAATGACAAGGGGCCTCCGGAACACTGAAGCTTTCTTT
13,NA,TRBJ1-3,TRBV12-3/TRBV12-4,NA,CASSFTGRNTIYF,TGTGCCAGCAGTTTCACCGGGCGGAACACCATATATTTT
14,few,TRBJ1-1,TRBV20-1,NA,CSARHPTENTEAFF,TGCAGTGCTAGACACCCGACAGAGAACACTGAAGCTTTCTTT
12,once,TRBJ2-1,TRBV28,NA,CASSLRRYEQFF,TGTGCCAGCAGTTTAAGGCGCTATGAGCAGTTCTTC
13,NA,TRBJ2-1,TRBV27,NA,CASSLGASNEQFF,TGTGCCAGCAGTTTAGGGGCTAGTAATGAGCAGTTCTTC
15,large,TRBJ1-2,TRBV4-1,NA,CASSQDRTVNYGYTF,TGCGCCAGCAGCCAAGATCGGACAGTTAACTATGGCTACACCTTC
15,few,TRBJ2-3,TRBV5-1,NA,CASSLEGPSTDTQYF,TGCGCCAGCAGCTTAGAAGGTCCTAGCACAGATACGCAGTATTTT
18,few,TRBJ2-1,TRBV20-1,TRBD2,CSARDYRAGTNSYNEQFF,TGCAGTGCTAGAGATTACAGAGCCGGGACTAACTCCTACAATGAGCAGTTCTTC
10,many,TRBJ1-5,TRBV20-1,NA,CSAPGQPQHF,TGCAGTGCTCCGGGGCAGCCCCAGCATTTT
16,NA,TRBJ2-5,TRBV7-9,NA,CASSLFPGVYQETQYF,TGTGCCAGCAGCTTATTCCCAGGGGTTTACCAAGAGACCCAGTACTTC
15,once,TRBJ1-5,TRBV20-1,NA,CSARDPVAGNQPQHF,TGCAGTGCTAGAGATCCCGTGGCGGGCAATCAGCCCCAGCATTTT
15,many,TRBJ1-6,TRBV7-9,NA,CASSLDVRANSPLHF,TGTGCCAGCAGCTTAGATGTCCGGGCGAATTCACCCCTCCACTTT
17,few,TRBJ1-5,TRBV4-2,NA,CASSQVIQGLSNQPQHF,TGTGCCAGCAGCCAAGTAATACAGGGACTTAGCAATCAGCCCCAGCATTTT
16,NA,TRBJ2-7,TRBV12-3/TRBV12-4,TRBD1,CASSFHPGQGPYEQYF,TGTGCCAGCAGTTTCCACCCGGGACAGGGTCCCTACGAGCAGTACTTC
13,NA,TRBJ2-5,TRBV19,NA,CASSMRDQETQYF,TGTGCCAGTAGTATGAGGGACCAAGAGACCCAGTACTTC
15,few,TRBJ2-5,TRBV7-2,TRBD1,CASSPQTGMGETQYF,TGTGCCAGCAGCCCGCAGACAGGGATGGGGGAGACCCAGTACTTC
11,few,TRBJ1-2,TRBV7-9,NA,CASSPGAGYTF,TGTGCCAGCAGCCCGGGGGCCGGCTACACCTTC
12,many,TRBJ1-1,TRBV5-1,TRBD1,CASSVGTGFAFF,TGCGCCAGCAGCGTCGGGACAGGGTTCGCTTTCTTT
17,few,TRBJ2-3,TRBV7-2,TRBD2,CASSGEKGLARTDTQYF,TGTGCCAGCAGCGGGGAAAAAGGACTAGCGCGCACAGATACGCAGTATTTT
17,NA,TRBJ2-2,TRBV7-6,NA,CASSLGSGTLNTGELFF,TGTGCCAGCAGCTTAGGCTCGGGAACGCTAAACACCGGGGAGCTGTTTTTT
13,NA,TRBJ2-5,TRBV10-3,NA,CAISVVEGETQYF,TGTGCCATCAGTGTGGTTGAGGGAGAGACCCAGTACTTC
12,NA,TRBJ1-2,TRBV6-5,NA,CASSYGSHGYTF,TGTGCCAGCAGTTACGGTTCCCATGGCTACACCTTC
15,few,TRBJ2-5,TRBV20-1,TRBD1,CSASRTGDFQETQYF,TGCAGTGCTAGTAGGACAGGGGACTTCCAAGAGACCCAGTACTTC
15,few,TRBJ2-7,TRBV12-3/TRBV12-4,NA,CASSRTLGSSYEQYF,TGTGCCAGCAGCCGTACTCTAGGGAGCTCCTACGAGCAGTACTTC
13,few,TRBJ1-5,TRBV27,NA,CASSLLSNQPQHF,TGTGCCAGCAGTTTATTAAGCAATCAGCCCCAGCATTTT
12,NA,TRBJ1-1,TRBV29-1,TRBD1,CSVVDRVTEAFF,TGCAGCGTTGTGGACAGGGTCACTGAAGCTTTCTTT
14,NA,TRBJ1-1,TRBV5-5,NA,CASSRGTSNTEAFF,TGTGCCAGCAGCCGGGGGACGTCGAACACTGAAGCTTTCTTT
15,many,TRBJ1-3,TRBV10-3,TRBD1,CAIGTGTGFRNTIYF,TGTGCCATCGGGACCGGGACAGGGTTTAGAAACACCATATATTTT
12,NA,TRBJ1-2,TRBV11-2,NA,CASFGGNYGYTF,TGTGCCAGCTTCGGAGGGAACTATGGCTACACCTTC
14,few,TRBJ1-2,TRBV7-2,NA,CASSSEPTNYGYTF,TGTGCCAGCAGCTCAGAGCCGACAAACTATGGCTACACCTTC
12,NA,TRBJ1-3,TRBV5-1,NA,CASSWSGNTIYF,TGCGCCAGCAGCTGGTCCGGAAACACCATATATTTT
17,NA,TRBJ2-3,TRBV2,NA,CASSEGVRGSSGDTQYF,TGTGCCAGCAGTGAAGGTGTCAGAGGATCTTCCGGAGATACGCAGTATTTT
13,NA,TRBJ1-1,TRBV19,NA,CASSTPGIYQAFF,TGTGCCAGTAGTACCCCAGGGATTTACCAAGCTTTCTTT
14,NA,TRBJ1-1,TRBV5-4,TRBD1,CASSRTGLNTEAFF,TGTGCCAGCAGCCGGACAGGCTTGAACACTGAAGCTTTCTTT
13,many,TRBJ1-5,TRBV9,NA,CASSVGEREPQHF,TGTGCCAGCAGCGTAGGTGAGAGGGAGCCCCAGCATTTT
14,NA,TRBJ2-4,TRBV7-2,NA,CASSLRTEKNIQYF,TGTGCCAGCAGCTTACGGACAGAAAAAAACATTCAGTACTTC
13,NA,TRBJ1-2,TRBV11-3,NA,CASSLVVRGGYTF,TGTGCCAGCAGCTTAGTTGTCCGCGGCGGCTACACCTTC
16,NA,TRBJ2-3,TRBV7-3,TRBD2,CASSPLAGGGTDTQYF,TGTGCCAGCAGCCCACTAGCGGGAGGGGGCACAGATACGCAGTATTTT
13,NA,TRBJ1-5,TRBV5-6,NA,CASSLSADQPQHF,TGTGCCAGCAGCTTATCCGCGGATCAGCCCCAGCATTTT
13,few,TRBJ1-1,TRBV7-9,TRBD1,CASSSQYTGEAFF,TGTGCCAGCAGCTCCCAATACACAGGGGAGGCTTTCTTT
16,few,TRBJ2-5,TRBV9,TRBD1,CASSTQPGTAQETQYF,TGTGCCAGCAGCACACAACCTGGGACAGCCCAAGAGACCCAGTACTTC
17,NA,TRBJ2-2,TRBV12-3/TRBV12-4,TRBD1,CASSRSSGQSHTGELFF,TGTGCCAGCAGTAGAAGTTCGGGACAGTCGCACACCGGGGAGCTGTTTTTT